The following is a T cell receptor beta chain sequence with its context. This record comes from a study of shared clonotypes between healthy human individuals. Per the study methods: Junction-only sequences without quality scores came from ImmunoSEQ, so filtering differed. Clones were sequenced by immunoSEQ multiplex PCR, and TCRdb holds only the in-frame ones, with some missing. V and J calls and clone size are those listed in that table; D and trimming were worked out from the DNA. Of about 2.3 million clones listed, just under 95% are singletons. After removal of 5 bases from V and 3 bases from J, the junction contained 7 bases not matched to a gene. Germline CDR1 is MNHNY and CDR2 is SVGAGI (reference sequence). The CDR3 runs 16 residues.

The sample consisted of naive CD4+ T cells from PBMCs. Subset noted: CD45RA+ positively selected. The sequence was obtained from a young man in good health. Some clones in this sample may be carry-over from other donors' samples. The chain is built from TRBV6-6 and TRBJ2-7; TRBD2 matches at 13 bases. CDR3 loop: CASSPGTSGTFYEQYF. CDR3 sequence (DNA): TGTGCCAGCAGTCCTGGGACTAGCGGGACATTCTACGAGCAGTACTTC.